This T cell receptor beta chain stems from a study of shared clonotypes between healthy human individuals. General study results and limits: Naive subsets generally exceeded memory subsets in estimated richness.

The CDR3 length is 16 residues. From germline, CDR1 is KGHSH and CDR2 LQKENI. After removal of 3 bases from V and 9 bases from J, the junction contained 10 bases not matched to a gene. About this clone: Its antigen is not identified.

Genomic DNA of every subset was divided equally among multiple immunoSEQ plates. Using immunoSEQ multiplex PCR, the repertoire was profiled, and TCRdb retains in-frame clones only, with some absent. This table has roughly 1,500,000 clones, 98% appearing once. The sample taken for sequencing was naive CD4+ T cells sorted from blood. The subset: CD45RA+ positively selected. The genes are TRBV18 and TRBJ2-1; 11 positions agree with TRBD2. The source is a man aged 30 to 39 in good health. The CDR3 loop reads CASSPQFSGRAPEQFF. The CDR3 DNA sequence: TGTGCCAGCTCACCCCAATTTAGCGGGAGGGCCCCTGAGCAGTTCTTC.